Listed below are T cell receptor beta chains from one sample, sequenced in a study of T cells in Graves' hyperthyroidism and ophthalmopathy. TCRdb analysed the multiplex PCR reads with MiXCR anew, one entry per CDR3 protein. The sample yields 470,000 or so distinct CDR3 sequences, about a fifth seen once. The specimen sequenced was blood. The receptor source for this set is a man aged 18-30 years with Graves' hyperthyroidism. Each CDR3 is given with its conserved first and last residue. The order of the fields is CDR3 DNA, CDR3 protein, clone size, J gene, V gene, D gene. The D gene is left open where the match is weak. Clone size is shown for a subset of rows, as once, few, many or a class of expanded clone.

CDR3 DNA: TGTGCCAGCAGCTTAACTTCTAGCGGGGGCCCATACGAGCAGTACTTC
CDR3 protein: CASSLTSSGGPYEQYF
clone size: NA
J gene: TRBJ2-7
V gene: TRBV11-1
D gene: TRBD2

CDR3 DNA: TGTGCCAGCAGTGAAGTCTTTAAGCAGTACTTC
CDR3 protein: CASSEVFKQYF
clone size: many
J gene: TRBJ2-7
V gene: TRBV6-1
D gene: NA

CDR3 DNA: TGCGCCAGCAGCCACGACCGGGACACCAGTATCTATCAGCCCCAGCATTTT
CDR3 protein: CASSHDRDTSIYQPQHF
clone size: few
J gene: TRBJ1-5
V gene: TRBV4-1
D gene: NA

CDR3 DNA: TGTGCCAGCAGTCCTTACCCCGACAGGCCGTACTACGAGCAGTACTTC
CDR3 protein: CASSPYPDRPYYEQYF
clone size: NA
J gene: TRBJ2-7
V gene: TRBV12-3/TRBV12-4
D gene: NA

CDR3 DNA: TGTGCCAGCAGTTACTCGGGGGAGAACTACCCCCACCAAGAGACCCAGTACTTC
CDR3 protein: CASSYSGENYPHQETQYF
clone size: NA
J gene: TRBJ2-5
V gene: TRBV6-5
D gene: NA

CDR3 DNA: TGTGCCAGCAGTAGGGCACTCGAATCAATCCAAGAGACCCAGTACTTC
CDR3 protein: CASSRALESIQETQYF
clone size: many
J gene: TRBJ2-5
V gene: TRBV28
D gene: NA

CDR3 DNA: TGTGCCACCGGCGAGGAGGTCACAGATACGCAGTATTTT
CDR3 protein: CATGEEVTDTQYF
clone size: NA
J gene: TRBJ2-3
V gene: TRBV24-1
D gene: NA

CDR3 DNA: TGTGCCAGCAGTTACCAGGGTTTGGAGACCCAGTACTTC
CDR3 protein: CASSYQGLETQYF
clone size: NA
J gene: TRBJ2-5
V gene: TRBV12-3/TRBV12-4
D gene: NA

CDR3 DNA: TGTGCCTGGAGCTCGGATAGTTACAACTATGGCTACACCTTC
CDR3 protein: CAWSSDSYNYGYTF
clone size: many
J gene: TRBJ1-2
V gene: TRBV30
D gene: NA

CDR3 DNA: TGTGCCAGCAGCTCACAGATTTTCGACACCGGGGAGCTGTTTTTT
CDR3 protein: CASSSQIFDTGELFF
clone size: many
J gene: TRBJ2-2
V gene: TRBV7-8
D gene: NA

CDR3 DNA: TGTGCCAGCAGTGAAGCCGTTTTGATACGCAATCAGCCTCAGCATTTT
CDR3 protein: CASSEAVLIRNQPQHF
clone size: few
J gene: TRBJ1-5
V gene: TRBV6-1
D gene: NA

CDR3 DNA: TGCAGTGCTCCAGGGGAAGGGGTAATTAATTCACCCCTCCACTTT
CDR3 protein: CSAPGEGVINSPLHF
clone size: NA
J gene: TRBJ1-6
V gene: TRBV20-1
D gene: NA

CDR3 DNA: TGTGCCAGCAGTTACTCCCCGGCAGGGGCGAGTTCGAATGGCTACACCTTC
CDR3 protein: CASSYSPAGASSNGYTF
clone size: NA
J gene: TRBJ1-2
V gene: TRBV6-5
D gene: NA

CDR3 DNA: TGTGCCAGCAGACCGGGACAGGGGGCTTTGGGGGCCCTGGACACTGAAGCTTTCTTT
CDR3 protein: CASRPGQGALGALDTEAFF
clone size: NA
J gene: TRBJ1-1
V gene: TRBV6-2/TRBV6-3
D gene: TRBD1

CDR3 DNA: TGTGCCAGCAGTTGGCAGGGACCCCTCTATGGCTACACCTTC
CDR3 protein: CASSWQGPLYGYTF
clone size: many
J gene: TRBJ1-2
V gene: TRBV6-5
D gene: NA

CDR3 DNA: TGTGCCAGTAGCCCACCCACCCAAGGAACTGAAGCTTTCTTT
CDR3 protein: CASSPPTQGTEAFF
clone size: NA
J gene: TRBJ1-1
V gene: TRBV19
D gene: NA

CDR3 DNA: TGTGCCAGCAGTCGGACGGCTGCAATCTATGGCTACACCTTC
CDR3 protein: CASSRTAAIYGYTF
clone size: NA
J gene: TRBJ1-2
V gene: TRBV6-1
D gene: NA

CDR3 DNA: TGTGCCAGCAGGGGGGTTACTGAAGCTTTCTTT
CDR3 protein: CASRGVTEAFF
clone size: many
J gene: TRBJ1-1
V gene: TRBV12-3/TRBV12-4
D gene: NA

CDR3 DNA: TGCGCCAGCAGCCAGGTTTTGAGGGAGACCCAGTACTTC
CDR3 protein: CASSQVLRETQYF
clone size: NA
J gene: TRBJ2-5
V gene: TRBV4-1
D gene: NA

CDR3 DNA: TGTGCCAGCACCTTCTCCGCCGCCCCCTCGGCGAATGGCTACACCTTC
CDR3 protein: CASTFSAAPSANGYTF
clone size: many
J gene: TRBJ1-2
V gene: TRBV6-1
D gene: NA

CDR3 DNA: TGCAGTGCAAGTGCTCTCCATTCCTACGAGCAGTACTTC
CDR3 protein: CSASALHSYEQYF
clone size: NA
J gene: TRBJ2-7
V gene: TRBV20-1
D gene: NA

CDR3 DNA: TGTGCCAGCAGCCGCCCGACCTATGGCTACACCTTC
CDR3 protein: CASSRPTYGYTF
clone size: many
J gene: TRBJ1-2
V gene: TRBV28
D gene: NA

CDR3 DNA: TGTGCCACCAAGGGTGAGAGAATGAACACTGAAGCTTTCTTT
CDR3 protein: CATKGERMNTEAFF
clone size: many
J gene: TRBJ1-1
V gene: TRBV6-1
D gene: NA

CDR3 DNA: TGTGCCAGCTCGCCAGGGACAGGGCAGCGGGAGACCCAGTACTTC
CDR3 protein: CASSPGTGQRETQYF
clone size: few
J gene: TRBJ2-5
V gene: TRBV18
D gene: TRBD1

CDR3 DNA: TGTGCCAGCAGTCCGAGAGGGACCCTATACTATGGCTACACCTTC
CDR3 protein: CASSPRGTLYYGYTF
clone size: many
J gene: TRBJ1-2
V gene: TRBV28
D gene: NA

CDR3 DNA: TGTGCCAGCAGCTTGGGGGCAGGGGGGTACACTGAAGCTTTCTTT
CDR3 protein: CASSLGAGGYTEAFF
clone size: few
J gene: TRBJ1-1
V gene: TRBV7-9
D gene: TRBD1

CDR3 DNA: TGTGCCAGCAGCTTAGTACTCGACAGGTACCAAGAGACCCAGTACTTC
CDR3 protein: CASSLVLDRYQETQYF
clone size: few
J gene: TRBJ2-5
V gene: TRBV11-2
D gene: NA

CDR3 DNA: TGTGCCAGCAGTGAAACTTGGGGAGGGGACTATGGCTACACCTTC
CDR3 protein: CASSETWGGDYGYTF
clone size: many
J gene: TRBJ1-2
V gene: TRBV6-1
D gene: NA

CDR3 DNA: TGTGCCAGCAGCCCTGGCGGGACAGGGTACCCCCACGAGCAGTACTTC
CDR3 protein: CASSPGGTGYPHEQYF
clone size: few
J gene: TRBJ2-7
V gene: TRBV13
D gene: TRBD1

CDR3 DNA: TGTGCTAGTGGGGAATACATGAACACTGAAGCTTTCTTT
CDR3 protein: CASGEYMNTEAFF
clone size: few
J gene: TRBJ1-1
V gene: TRBV12-5
D gene: NA

CDR3 DNA: TGTGCCAGCTCACCTCAACGGGAGGTAGCCAAAAACATTCAGTACTTC
CDR3 protein: CASSPQREVAKNIQYF
clone size: NA
J gene: TRBJ2-4
V gene: TRBV18
D gene: TRBD2

CDR3 DNA: TGCAGCACTGAGAACACTGAAGCTTTCTTT
CDR3 protein: CSTENTEAFF
clone size: NA
J gene: TRBJ1-1
V gene: TRBV29-1
D gene: NA

CDR3 DNA: TGTGCCTCCTACAGGGGGACTTATGGCTACACCTTC
CDR3 protein: CASYRGTYGYTF
clone size: many
J gene: TRBJ1-2
V gene: TRBV30
D gene: TRBD1

CDR3 DNA: TGTGCCAGCAGTTACCTGGGACTCCTAAGGGCCCAAGAGACCCAGTACTTC
CDR3 protein: CASSYLGLLRAQETQYF
clone size: many
J gene: TRBJ2-5
V gene: TRBV6-5
D gene: NA

CDR3 DNA: TGTGCCAGCAGTGAGTGGGGGGCAACTGGAAACACCATATATTTT
CDR3 protein: CASSEWGATGNTIYF
clone size: few
J gene: TRBJ1-3
V gene: TRBV6-1
D gene: NA